This T cell receptor beta chain comes out of a study of blood T cell repertoires in COVID-19. There are 14 residues in the CDR3. Data came from immunoSEQ multiplex PCR; TCRdb stores just in-frame clones and leaves some out. The table has approximately 300,000 clones, approximately 88% seen once. The chain couples TRBV21-1 to TRBJ2-7; the table's D gene call, TRBD2, was not cross checked with the DNA. TRBV21-1 is a pseudogene. Sequenced: PBMCs or T cells enriched from blood (not recorded which). The sequence was collected from a man aged 55 to 70 who had recovered from COVID-19. In DNA form, the CDR3 reads TGTGCCAGCAGCAACACTAGCGGTTCCTACGAGCAGTACTTC. It translates to CASSNTSGSYEQYF.